One T cell receptor (beta chain) is described in this entry. The data are from a study of CD8 T cells in Susac syndrome. Random-hexamer reverse transcription was applied to about 0.45 to 1 ug RNA. TCRdb itself ran the immunoSEQ multiplex PCR reads through MiXCR, one entry per CDR3 protein. The data show approximately 120,000 distinct CDR3 sequences, around 94% seen once. Germline assignment: CDR1 LGHNA and CDR2 YSLEER. The V gene lost 2 bases and the J gene lost 0 bases, with 12 bases spanning the gap. This CDR3 is built from 16 residues. Input material: CD4+ T cells from PBMCs. This chain joins TRBV4-3 and TRBJ2-3; D is perhaps TRBD2 (6 bases). The receptor comes from a human donor in good health. CDR3: CASSQLPSVSTDTQYF. The CDR3 DNA follows: TGCGCCAGCAGCCAATTACCTAGCGTTAGCACAGATACGCAGTATTTT.